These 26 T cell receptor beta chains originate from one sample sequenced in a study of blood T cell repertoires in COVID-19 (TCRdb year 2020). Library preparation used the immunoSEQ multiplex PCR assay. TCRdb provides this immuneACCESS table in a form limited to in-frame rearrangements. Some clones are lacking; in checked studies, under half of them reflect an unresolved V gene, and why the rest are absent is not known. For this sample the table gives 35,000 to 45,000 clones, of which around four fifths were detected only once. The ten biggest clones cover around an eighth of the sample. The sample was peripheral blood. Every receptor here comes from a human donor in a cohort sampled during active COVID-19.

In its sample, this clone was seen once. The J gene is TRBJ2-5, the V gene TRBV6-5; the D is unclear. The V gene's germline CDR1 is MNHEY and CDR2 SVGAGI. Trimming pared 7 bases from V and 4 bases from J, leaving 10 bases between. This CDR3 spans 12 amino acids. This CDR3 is CASTSGGETQYF. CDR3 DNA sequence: TGTGCCAGCACCTCCGGTGGAGAGACCCAGTACTTC.

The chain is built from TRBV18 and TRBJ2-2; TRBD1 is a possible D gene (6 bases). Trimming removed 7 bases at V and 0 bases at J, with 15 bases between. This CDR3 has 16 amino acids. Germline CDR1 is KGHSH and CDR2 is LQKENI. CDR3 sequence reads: CASFRQGTTNTGELFF. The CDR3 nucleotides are TGTGCCAGCTTCCGCCAGGGGACAACGAACACCGGGGAGCTGTTTTTT.

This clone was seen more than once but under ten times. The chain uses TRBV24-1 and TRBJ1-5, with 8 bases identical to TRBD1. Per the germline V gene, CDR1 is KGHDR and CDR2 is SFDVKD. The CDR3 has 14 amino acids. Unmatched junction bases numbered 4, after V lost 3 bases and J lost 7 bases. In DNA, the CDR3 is TGTGCCACCAGTGATACAGGGGGAGGGCAGCCCCAGCATTTT. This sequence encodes CATSDTGGGQPQHF.

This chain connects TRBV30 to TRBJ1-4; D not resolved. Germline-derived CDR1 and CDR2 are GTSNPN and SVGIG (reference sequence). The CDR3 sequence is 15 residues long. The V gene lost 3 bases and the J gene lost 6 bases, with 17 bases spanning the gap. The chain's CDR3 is CAWSVNLPADEKLFF. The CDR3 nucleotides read TGTGCCTGGAGCGTTAACCTCCCGGCGGATGAAAAACTGTTTTTT.

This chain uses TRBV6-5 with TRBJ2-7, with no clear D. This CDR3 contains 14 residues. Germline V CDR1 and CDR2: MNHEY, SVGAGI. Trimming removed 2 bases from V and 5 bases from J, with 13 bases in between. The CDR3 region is CASSYRGIEDEQYF. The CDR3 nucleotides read TGTGCCAGCAGTTACAGAGGTATCGAAGACGAGCAGTACTTC.

CDR3 protein: CASLGLAGGPGEQFF. Written as DNA, the CDR3 is TGTGCCAGCCTGGGACTAGCGGGGGGGCCGGGTGAGCAGTTCTTC. The chain couples TRBV6-5 to TRBJ2-1, with 16 positions matching TRBD2. CDR3 size: 15 residues. Per the germline V gene, CDR1 is MNHEY and CDR2 is SVGAGI. The junction had 7 bases not matched to a gene; V was cut back by 8 bases and J by 9 bases.

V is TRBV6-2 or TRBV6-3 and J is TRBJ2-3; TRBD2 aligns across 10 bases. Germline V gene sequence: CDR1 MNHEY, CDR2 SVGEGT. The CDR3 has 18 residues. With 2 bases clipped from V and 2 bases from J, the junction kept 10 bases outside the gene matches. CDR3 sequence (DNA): TGTGCCAGCAGTTACCAGCGGGGGGGCCAAAGAAACACAGATACGCAGTATTTT. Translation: CASSYQRGGQRNTDTQYF.

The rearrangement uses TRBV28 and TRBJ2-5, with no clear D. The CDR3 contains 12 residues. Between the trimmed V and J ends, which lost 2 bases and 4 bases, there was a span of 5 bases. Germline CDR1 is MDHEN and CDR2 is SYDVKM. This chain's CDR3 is CASSLSLETQYF. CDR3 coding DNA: TGTGCCAGCAGTTTAAGCCTAGAGACCCAGTACTTC.

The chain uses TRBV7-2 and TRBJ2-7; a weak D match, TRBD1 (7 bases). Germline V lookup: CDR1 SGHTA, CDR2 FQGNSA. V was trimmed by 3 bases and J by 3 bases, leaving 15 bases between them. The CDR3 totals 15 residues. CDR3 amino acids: CASSFMQGGYYEQYF. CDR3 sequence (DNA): TGTGCCAGCAGCTTTATGCAGGGGGGATACTACGAGCAGTACTTC. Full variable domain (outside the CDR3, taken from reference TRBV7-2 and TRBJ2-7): GAGVSQSPSNKVTEKGKDVELRCDPISGHTALYWYRQSLGQGLEFLIYFQGNSAPDKSGLPSDRFSAERTGGSVSTLTIQRTQQEDSAVYLCASSFMQGGYYEQYFGPGTRLTVT.

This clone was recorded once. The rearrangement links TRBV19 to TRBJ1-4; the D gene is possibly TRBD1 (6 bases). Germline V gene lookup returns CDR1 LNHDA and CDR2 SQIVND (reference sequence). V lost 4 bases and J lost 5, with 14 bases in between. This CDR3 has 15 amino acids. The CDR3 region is CASSTSDSLNEKLFF. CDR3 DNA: TGTGCCAGTAGTACATCGGACAGTCTAAATGAAAAACTGTTTTTT.

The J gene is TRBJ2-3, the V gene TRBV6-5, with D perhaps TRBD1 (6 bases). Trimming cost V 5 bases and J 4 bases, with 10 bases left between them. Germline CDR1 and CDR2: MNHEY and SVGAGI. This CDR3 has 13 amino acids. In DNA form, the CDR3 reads TGTGCCAGCAGTCTCAGGGGTCCAGATACGCAGTATTTT. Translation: CASSLRGPDTQYF.

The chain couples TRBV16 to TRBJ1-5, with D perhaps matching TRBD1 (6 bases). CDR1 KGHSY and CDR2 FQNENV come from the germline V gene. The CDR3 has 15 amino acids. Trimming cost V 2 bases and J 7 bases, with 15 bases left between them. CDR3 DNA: TGTGCCAGCAGCCAACTCCTCCCAGGGGCCCAGCCCCAGCATTTT. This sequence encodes CASSQLLPGAQPQHF.

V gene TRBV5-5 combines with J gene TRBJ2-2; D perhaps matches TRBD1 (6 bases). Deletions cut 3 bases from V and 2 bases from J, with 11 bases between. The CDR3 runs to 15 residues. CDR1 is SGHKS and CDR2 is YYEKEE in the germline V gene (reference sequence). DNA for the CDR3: TGTGCCAGCAGCTGGTCAGGGGAAAACACCGGGGAGCTGTTTTTT. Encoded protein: CASSWSGENTGELFF.

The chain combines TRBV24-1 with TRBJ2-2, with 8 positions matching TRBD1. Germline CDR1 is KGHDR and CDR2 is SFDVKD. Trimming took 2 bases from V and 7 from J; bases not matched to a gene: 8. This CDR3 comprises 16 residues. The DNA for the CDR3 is TGTGCCACCAGTGATTCTAGAACAGGGGGAGGCGGGGAGCTGTTTTTT. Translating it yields CATSDSRTGGGGELFF.

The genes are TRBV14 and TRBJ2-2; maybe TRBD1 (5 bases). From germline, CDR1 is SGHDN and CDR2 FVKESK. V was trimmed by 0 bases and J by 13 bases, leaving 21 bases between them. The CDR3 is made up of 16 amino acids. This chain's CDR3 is CASSQDIGSHQGRLFF. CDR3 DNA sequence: TGTGCCAGCAGCCAAGATATCGGTTCTCACCAGGGCAGGCTGTTTTTT.

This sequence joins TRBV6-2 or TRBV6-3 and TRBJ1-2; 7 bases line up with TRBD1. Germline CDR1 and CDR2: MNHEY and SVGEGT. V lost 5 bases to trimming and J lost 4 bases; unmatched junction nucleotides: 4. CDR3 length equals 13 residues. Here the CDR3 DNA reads TGTGCCAGCAGTCGAGGGACAGCCTATGGCTACACCTTC. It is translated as CASSRGTAYGYTF.

CDR3: CASSDRGRNTIYF. In DNA, the CDR3 is TGTGCCAGCAGTGACAGGGGGAGGAACACCATATATTTT. The rearrangement joins TRBV2 to TRBJ1-3, with 7 positions matching TRBD1. Looked up from germline, CDR1 is SNHLY and CDR2 is FYNNEI. With 3 bases clipped from V and 7 bases from J, the junction kept 3 bases outside the gene matches. The CDR3 is 13 amino acids.

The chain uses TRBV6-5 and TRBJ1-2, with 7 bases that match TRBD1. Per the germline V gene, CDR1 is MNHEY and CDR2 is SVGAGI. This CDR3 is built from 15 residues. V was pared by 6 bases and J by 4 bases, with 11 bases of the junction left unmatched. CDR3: CASRRQQGSTYGYTF. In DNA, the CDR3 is TGTGCCAGCAGGCGCCAACAGGGGTCGACCTATGGCTACACCTTC.

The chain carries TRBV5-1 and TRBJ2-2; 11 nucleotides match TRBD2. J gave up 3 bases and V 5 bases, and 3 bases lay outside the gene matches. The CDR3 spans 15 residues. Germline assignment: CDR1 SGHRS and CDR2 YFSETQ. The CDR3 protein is CASRRGLADTGELFF. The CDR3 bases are TGCGCCAGCAGAAGGGGACTAGCGGACACCGGGGAGCTGTTTTTT.

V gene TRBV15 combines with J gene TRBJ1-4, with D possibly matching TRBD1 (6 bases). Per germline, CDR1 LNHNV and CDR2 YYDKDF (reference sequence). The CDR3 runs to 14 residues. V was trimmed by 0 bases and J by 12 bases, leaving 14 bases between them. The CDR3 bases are TGTGCCACCAGCAGAGACGACACAGGGTTCGAACTGTTTTTT. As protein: CATSRDDTGFELFF.

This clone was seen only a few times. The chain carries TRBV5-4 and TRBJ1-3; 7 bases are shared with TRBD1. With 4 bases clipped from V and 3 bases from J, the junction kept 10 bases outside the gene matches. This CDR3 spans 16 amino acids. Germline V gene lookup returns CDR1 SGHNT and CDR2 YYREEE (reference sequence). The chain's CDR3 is CASSQTQGDSGNTIYF. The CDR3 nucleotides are TGTGCCAGCAGCCAGACTCAGGGGGATAGTGGAAACACCATATATTTT.

CDR3 coding DNA: TGTGCCAGCAGCTTAGGGCAGCTTAGCGCAGATACGCAGTATTTT. Amino acid sequence: CASSLGQLSADTQYF. V usage is TRBV11-3 and J usage is TRBJ2-3, with D maybe TRBD2 (5 bases). The CDR3 is made up of 15 amino acids. The V gene lost 1 base and the J gene lost 4 bases, with 12 bases spanning the gap. Per germline, CDR1 SGHNT and CDR2 YENEEA. Full variable domain (remainder filled in from reference TRBV11-3 and TRBJ2-3): EAGVVQSPRYKIIEKKQPVAFWCNPISGHNTLYWYLQNLGQGPELLIRYENEEAVDDSQLPKDRFSAERLKGVDSTLKIQPAELGDSAVYLCASSLGQLSADTQYFGPGTRLTVL.

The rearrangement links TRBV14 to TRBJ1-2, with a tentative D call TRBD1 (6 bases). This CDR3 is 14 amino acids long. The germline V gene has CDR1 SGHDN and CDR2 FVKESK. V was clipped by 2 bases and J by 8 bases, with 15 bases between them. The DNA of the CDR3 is TGTGCCAGCAGCCAACTTACAGGGTCGGGAGGCTACACCTTC. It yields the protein CASSQLTGSGGYTF.

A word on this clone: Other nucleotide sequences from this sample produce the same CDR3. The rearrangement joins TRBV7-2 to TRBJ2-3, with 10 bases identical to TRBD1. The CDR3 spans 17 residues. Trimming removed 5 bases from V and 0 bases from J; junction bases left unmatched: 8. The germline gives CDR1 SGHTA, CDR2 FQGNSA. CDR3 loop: CASSIRQGATSTDTQYF. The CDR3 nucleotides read TGTGCCAGCAGCATTCGACAGGGGGCGACTAGCACAGATACGCAGTATTTT.

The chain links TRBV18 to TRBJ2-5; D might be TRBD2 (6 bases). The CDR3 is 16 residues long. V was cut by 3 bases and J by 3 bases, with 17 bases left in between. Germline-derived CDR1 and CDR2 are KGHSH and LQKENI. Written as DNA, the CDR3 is TGTGCCAGCTCACCGGGTTTCGGGGGAGTTGAAGAGACCCAGTACTTC. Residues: CASSPGFGGVEETQYF.

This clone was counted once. This CDR3 is CASSPRWGGTEAFF. For the CDR3, the DNA is TGTGCCAGTAGTCCGAGGTGGGGGGGCACTGAAGCTTTCTTT. This sequence joins TRBV19 and TRBJ1-1; the D gene is possibly TRBD1 (5 bases). Germline CDR1 and CDR2: LNHDA and SQIVND (reference sequence). Trimming left V 5 bases short and J 4 bases short, with 14 bases between. The CDR3 consists of 14 residues.